This T cell receptor (beta chain) was documented in a study of CD8 T cells in Susac syndrome. Random hexamers primed reverse transcription of roughly 0.45 to 1 ug RNA. immunoSEQ multiplex PCR amplified TCR beta CDR3 across 54 Vbeta, 13 Jbeta. A single record per CDR3 protein comes from TCRdb applying MiXCR to the immunoSEQ multiplex PCR reads. This table holds under 200,000 distinct CDR3 sequences, 91% found once. Under recently defined diagnostic criteria, the patients with Susac syndrome qualified as having definite or probable disease. Germline CDR1 SGHRS, CDR2 YFSETQ. CDR3 length: 13 amino acids. Trimming stripped 0 bases from V and 2 bases from J, with 5 bases between.

The material sequenced was CD4+ T cells from PBMCs. The chain carries TRBV5-1 and TRBJ2-5; D might be TRBD1 (5 bases). The receptor comes from a human donor with Susac syndrome. The CDR3 DNA reads TGCGCCAGCAGCTTGGGGACACAAGAGACCCAGTACTTC. It encodes CASSLGTQETQYF. Filled out from reference TRBV5-1 and TRBJ2-5, the complete variable domain reads KAGVTQTPRYLIKTRGQQVTLSCSPISGHRSVSWYQQTPGQGLQFLFEYFSETQRNKGNFPGRFSGRQFSNSRSEMNVSTLELGDSALYLCASSLGTQETQYFGPGTRLLVL.